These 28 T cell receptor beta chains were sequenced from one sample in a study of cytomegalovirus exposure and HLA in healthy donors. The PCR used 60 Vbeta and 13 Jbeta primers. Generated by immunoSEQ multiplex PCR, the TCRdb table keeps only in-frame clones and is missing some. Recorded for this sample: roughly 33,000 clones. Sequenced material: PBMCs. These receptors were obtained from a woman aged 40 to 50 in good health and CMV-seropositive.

The CDR3 here is CASSPRGGVNEQFF. CDR3 DNA sequence: TGTGCCAGCAGCCCCCGGGGCGGGGTCAATGAGCAGTTCTTC. V usage is TRBV28 and J usage is TRBJ2-1; D is perhaps TRBD2 (6 bases). Trimming removed 6 bases at V and 6 bases at J, with 15 bases between. CDR1 and CDR2 (germline): MDHEN, SYDVKM. CDR3 length: 14 amino acids.

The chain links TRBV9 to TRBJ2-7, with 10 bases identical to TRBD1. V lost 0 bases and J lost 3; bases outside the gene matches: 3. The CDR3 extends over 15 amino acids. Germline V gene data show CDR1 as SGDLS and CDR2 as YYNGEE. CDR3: CASSVGGTGVYEQYF. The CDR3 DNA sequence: TGTGCCAGCAGCGTAGGGGGGACAGGGGTCTACGAGCAGTACTTC. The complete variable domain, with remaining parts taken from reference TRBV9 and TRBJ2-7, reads DSGVTQTPKHLITATGQRVTLRCSPRSGDLSVYWYQQSLDQGLQFLIQYYNGEERAKGNILERFSAQQFPDLHSELNLSSLELGDSALYFCASSVGGTGVYEQYFGPGTRLTVT.

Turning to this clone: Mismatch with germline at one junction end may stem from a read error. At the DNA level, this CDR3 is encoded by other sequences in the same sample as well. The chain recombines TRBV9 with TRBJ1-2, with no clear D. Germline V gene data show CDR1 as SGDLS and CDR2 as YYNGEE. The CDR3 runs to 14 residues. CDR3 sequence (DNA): TGTGCCAGTAGCGTAGAGGTAGGGCGGGGAGGCTACACCTTC. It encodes CASSVEVGRGGYTF.

The DNA for the CDR3 is TGTGCCAGTAGTTGGGGACTAGCGGGAGTGGAGACCCAGTACTTC. Translated, it gives CASSWGLAGVETQYF. V gene TRBV19 combines with J gene TRBJ2-5, with TRBD2 matching 14 bases. This CDR3 spans 15 amino acids. With 5 bases clipped from V and 5 bases from J, the junction kept 4 bases outside the gene matches. Germline CDR1 is LNHDA and CDR2 is SQIVND (reference sequence). The variable domain in full, with the rest retrieved from reference TRBV19 and TRBJ2-5, is DGGITQSPKYLFRKEGQNVTLSCEQNLNHDAMYWYRQDPGQGLRLIYYSQIVNDFQKGDIAEGYSVSREKKESFPLTVTSAQKNPTAFYLCASSWGLAGVETQYFGPGTRLLVL.

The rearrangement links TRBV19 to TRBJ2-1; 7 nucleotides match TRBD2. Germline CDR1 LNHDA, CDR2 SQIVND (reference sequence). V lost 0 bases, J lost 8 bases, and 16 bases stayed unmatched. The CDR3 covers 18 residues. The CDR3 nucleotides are TGTGCCAGTAGTATAGATGGGGAGGCGGGGGTACTTTTCGATGAGCAGTTCTTC. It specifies CASSIDGEAGVLFDEQFF.

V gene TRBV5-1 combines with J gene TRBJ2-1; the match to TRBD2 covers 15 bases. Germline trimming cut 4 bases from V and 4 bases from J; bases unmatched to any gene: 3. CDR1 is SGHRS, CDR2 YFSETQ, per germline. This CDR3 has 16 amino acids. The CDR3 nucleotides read TGCGCCAGCAGCATGGGACTAGCGGGAGGTTACAATGAGCAGTTCTTC. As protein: CASSMGLAGGYNEQFF. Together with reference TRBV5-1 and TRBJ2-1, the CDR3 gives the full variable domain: KAGVTQTPRYLIKTRGQQVTLSCSPISGHRSVSWYQQTPGQGLQFLFEYFSETQRNKGNFPGRFSGRQFSNSRSEMNVSTLELGDSALYLCASSMGLAGGYNEQFFGPGTRLTVL.

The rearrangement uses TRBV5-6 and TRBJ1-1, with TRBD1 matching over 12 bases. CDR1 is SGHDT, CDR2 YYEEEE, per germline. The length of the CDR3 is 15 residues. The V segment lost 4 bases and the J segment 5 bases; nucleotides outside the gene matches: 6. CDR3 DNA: TGTGCCAGCAGCGGGGACAGGGGGCTTAGGACTGAAGCTTTCTTT. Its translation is CASSGDRGLRTEAFF.

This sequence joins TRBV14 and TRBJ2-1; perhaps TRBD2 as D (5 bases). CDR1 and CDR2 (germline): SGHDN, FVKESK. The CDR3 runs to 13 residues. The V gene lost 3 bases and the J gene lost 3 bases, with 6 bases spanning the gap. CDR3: CASSHGVYNEQFF. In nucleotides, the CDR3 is TGTGCCAGCAGCCACGGGGTCTACAATGAGCAGTTCTTC.

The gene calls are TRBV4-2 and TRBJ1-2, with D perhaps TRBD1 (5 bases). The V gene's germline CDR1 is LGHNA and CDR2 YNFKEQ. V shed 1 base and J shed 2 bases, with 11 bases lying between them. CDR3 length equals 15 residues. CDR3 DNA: TGTGCCAGCAGCCAAGCAGATCCAGGGAACTATGGCTACACCTTC. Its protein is CASSQADPGNYGYTF.

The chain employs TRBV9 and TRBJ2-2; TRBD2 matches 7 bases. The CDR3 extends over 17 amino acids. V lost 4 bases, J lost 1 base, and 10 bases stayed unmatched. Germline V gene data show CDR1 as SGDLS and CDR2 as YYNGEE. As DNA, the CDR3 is TGTGCCAGCAGCTCCCACTGGGCTAGCGGGAACACCGGGGAGCTGTTTTTT. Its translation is CASSSHWASGNTGELFF.

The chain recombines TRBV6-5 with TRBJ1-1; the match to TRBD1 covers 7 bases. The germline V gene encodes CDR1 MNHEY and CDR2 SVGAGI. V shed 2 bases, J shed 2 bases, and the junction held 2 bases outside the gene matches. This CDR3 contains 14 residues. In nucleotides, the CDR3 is TGTGCCAGCAGTTACCCAGGGGGAAACACTGAAGCTTTCTTT. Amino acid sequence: CASSYPGGNTEAFF.

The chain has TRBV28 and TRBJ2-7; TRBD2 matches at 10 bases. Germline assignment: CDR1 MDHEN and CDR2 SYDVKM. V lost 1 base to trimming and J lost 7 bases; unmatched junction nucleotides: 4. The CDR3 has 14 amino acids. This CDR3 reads CASSLLAGGGEQYF. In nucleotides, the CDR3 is TGTGCCAGCAGTTTATTAGCGGGAGGAGGAGAGCAGTACTTC.

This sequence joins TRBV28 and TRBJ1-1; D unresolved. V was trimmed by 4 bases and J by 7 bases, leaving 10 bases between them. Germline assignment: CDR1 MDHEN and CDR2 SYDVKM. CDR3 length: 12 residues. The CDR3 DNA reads TGTGCCAGCAGTTCCGGGGTGAATGAAGCTTTCTTT. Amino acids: CASSSGVNEAFF.

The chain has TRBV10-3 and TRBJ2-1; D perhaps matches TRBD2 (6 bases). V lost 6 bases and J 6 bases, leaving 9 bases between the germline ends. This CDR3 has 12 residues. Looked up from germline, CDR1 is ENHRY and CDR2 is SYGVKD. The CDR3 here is CAISPTSNEQFF. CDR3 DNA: TGTGCCATCAGCCCGACTAGCAATGAGCAGTTCTTC.

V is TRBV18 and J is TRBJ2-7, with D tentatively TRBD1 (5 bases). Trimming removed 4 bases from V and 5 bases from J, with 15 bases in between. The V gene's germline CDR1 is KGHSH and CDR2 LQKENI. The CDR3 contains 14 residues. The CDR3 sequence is CASSLQAGQDEQYF. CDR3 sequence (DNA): TGTGCCAGCTCACTCCAGGCAGGGCAGGACGAGCAGTACTTC.

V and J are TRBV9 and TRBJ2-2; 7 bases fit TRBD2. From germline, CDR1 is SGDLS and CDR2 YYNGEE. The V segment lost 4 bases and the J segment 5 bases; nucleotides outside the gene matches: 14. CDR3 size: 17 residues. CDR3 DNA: TGTGCCAGCAGCCCGAGTTGGGCGGGAGTAATAACCGGGGAGCTGTTTTTT. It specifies CASSPSWAGVITGELFF.

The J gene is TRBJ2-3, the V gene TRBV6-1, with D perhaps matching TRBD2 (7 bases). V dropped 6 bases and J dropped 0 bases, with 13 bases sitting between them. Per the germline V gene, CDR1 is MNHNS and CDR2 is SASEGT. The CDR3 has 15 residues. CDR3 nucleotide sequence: TGTGCCAGCAGACGGGGGGCCGATAGCACAGATACGCAGTATTTT. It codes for CASRRGADSTDTQYF.

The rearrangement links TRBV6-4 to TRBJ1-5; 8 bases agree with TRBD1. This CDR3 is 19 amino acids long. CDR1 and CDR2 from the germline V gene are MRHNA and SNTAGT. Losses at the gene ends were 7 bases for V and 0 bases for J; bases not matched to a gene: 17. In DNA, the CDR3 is TGTGCCAGCATTCCCCCCCCCGGGCAGGGGGCGATTAGCAATCAGCCCCAGCATTTT. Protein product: CASIPPPGQGAISNQPQHF.

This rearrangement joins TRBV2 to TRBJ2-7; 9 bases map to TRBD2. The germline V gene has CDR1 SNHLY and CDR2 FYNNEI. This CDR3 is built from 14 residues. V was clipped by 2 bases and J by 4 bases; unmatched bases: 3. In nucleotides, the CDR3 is TGTGCCAGCAGTGAATCAGGACTAGCGTACGAGCAGTACTTC. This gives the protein CASSESGLAYEQYF. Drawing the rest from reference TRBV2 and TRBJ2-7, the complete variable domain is EPEVTQTPSHQVTQMGQEVILRCVPISNHLYFYWYRQILGQKVEFLVSFYNNEISEKSEIFDDQFSVERPDGSNFTLKIRSTKLEDSAMYFCASSESGLAYEQYFGPGTRLTVT.

The CDR3 sequence: CASSQPNRGRFYGYTF. In DNA, the CDR3 is TGCGCCAGCAGCCAACCGAACAGGGGCCGGTTCTATGGCTACACCTTC. The chain is built from TRBV4-1 and TRBJ1-2; TRBD1 matches 7 bases. The V gene's germline CDR1 is MGHRA and CDR2 YSYEKL. This CDR3 comprises 16 residues. V trimming: 2 bases; J trimming: 4 bases; junction bases outside the gene matches: 10.

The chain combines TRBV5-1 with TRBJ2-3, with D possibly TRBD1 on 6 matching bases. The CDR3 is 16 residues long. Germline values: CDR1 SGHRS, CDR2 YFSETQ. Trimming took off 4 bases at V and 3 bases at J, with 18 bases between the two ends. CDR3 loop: CASSPGRGTRTDTQYF. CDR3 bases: TGCGCCAGCAGCCCGGGACGAGGGACAAGGACAGATACGCAGTATTTT.

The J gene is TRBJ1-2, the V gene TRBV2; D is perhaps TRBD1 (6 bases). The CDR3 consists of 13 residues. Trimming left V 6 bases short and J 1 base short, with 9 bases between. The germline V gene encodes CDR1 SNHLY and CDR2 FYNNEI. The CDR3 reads CASRDSSNYGYTF. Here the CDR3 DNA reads TGTGCCAGCAGGGACAGTAGTAACTATGGCTACACCTTC.

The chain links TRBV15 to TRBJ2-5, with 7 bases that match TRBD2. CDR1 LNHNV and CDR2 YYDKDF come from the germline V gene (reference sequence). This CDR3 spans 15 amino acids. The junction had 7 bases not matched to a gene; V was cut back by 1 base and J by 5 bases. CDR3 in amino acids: CATSRGLGEGETQYF. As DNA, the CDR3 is TGTGCCACCAGCAGAGGGCTCGGGGAGGGCGAGACCCAGTACTTC.

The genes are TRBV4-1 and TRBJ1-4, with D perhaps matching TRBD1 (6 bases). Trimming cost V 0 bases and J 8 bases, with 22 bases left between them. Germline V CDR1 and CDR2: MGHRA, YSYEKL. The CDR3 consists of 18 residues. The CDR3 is CASSQDPLWGGLGEKLFF. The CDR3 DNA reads TGCGCCAGCAGCCAAGATCCTCTTTGGGGGGGGCTAGGGGAAAAACTGTTTTTT.

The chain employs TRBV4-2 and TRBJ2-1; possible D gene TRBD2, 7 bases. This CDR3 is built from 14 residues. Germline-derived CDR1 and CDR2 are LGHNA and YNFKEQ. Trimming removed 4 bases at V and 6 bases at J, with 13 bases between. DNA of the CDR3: TGTGCCAGCAGCCCCGAGGGGGAGGGCAATGAGCAGTTCTTC. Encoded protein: CASSPEGEGNEQFF.

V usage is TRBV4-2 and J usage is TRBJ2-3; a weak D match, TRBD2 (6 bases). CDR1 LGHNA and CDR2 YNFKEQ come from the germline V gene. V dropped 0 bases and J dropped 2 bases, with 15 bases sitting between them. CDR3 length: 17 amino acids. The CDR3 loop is CASSQDRSSENTDTQYF. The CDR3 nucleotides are TGTGCCAGCAGCCAAGATCGATCTAGCGAGAACACAGATACGCAGTATTTT.

The CDR3 protein is CSVRRQGENEQYF. DNA for the CDR3: TGCAGCGTCCGCAGACAGGGGGAAAACGAGCAGTACTTC. The V and J genes are TRBV29-1 and TRBJ2-7; 9 bases fit TRBD1. With V trimmed by 6 bases and J by 5 bases, 8 bases remained unmatched. Germline values: CDR1 SQVTM, CDR2 ANQGSEA. The CDR3 spans 13 residues.

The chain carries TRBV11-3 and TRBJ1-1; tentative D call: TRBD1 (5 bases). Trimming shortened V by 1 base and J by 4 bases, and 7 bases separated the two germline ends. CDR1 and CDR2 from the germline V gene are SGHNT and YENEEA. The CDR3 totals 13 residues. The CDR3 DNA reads TGTGCCAGCAGCTTAGTCGGGGGCACTGAAGCTTTCTTT. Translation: CASSLVGGTEAFF.